This T cell receptor (beta chain) appears in the sequencing data of a study of T cells in Graves' hyperthyroidism and ophthalmopathy. The study's findings and limits: The model's output predicted ophthalmopathy at a median of about 5.9 months prior to onset.

The CDR3 covers 17 residues. CDR1 is MNHNS and CDR2 is SASEGT in the germline V gene. Trimming removed 4 bases from V and 4 bases from J; junction bases left unmatched: 14. TCR beta CDR3 sequences were amplified from RNA transcripts. With the HTBI primer set, the TCR CDR3 went through a first round of RT-PCR. TCRdb reprocessed the multiplex PCR reads with MiXCR, giving one entry per CDR3 protein. Among about 350,000 distinct CDR3 sequences, 17% were seen once, and the ten largest hold roughly a third. Criteria for exclusion of patients were uncontrolled infection, other autoimmune disease, pregnancy or lactation. This clonotype was observed once. The antigen is unknown.

The V call is TRBV6-1, the J call TRBJ2-3; 7 bases are a match to TRBD2. What was sequenced was blood. This clonotype was obtained from a woman in her thirties with Graves' hyperthyroidism that later progressed to Graves' ophthalmopathy. CDR3 region: CASSAPGGVMIADTQYF. CDR3 in DNA: TGTGCCAGCAGTGCCCCTGGGGGGGTGATGATCGCAGATACGCAGTATTTT.